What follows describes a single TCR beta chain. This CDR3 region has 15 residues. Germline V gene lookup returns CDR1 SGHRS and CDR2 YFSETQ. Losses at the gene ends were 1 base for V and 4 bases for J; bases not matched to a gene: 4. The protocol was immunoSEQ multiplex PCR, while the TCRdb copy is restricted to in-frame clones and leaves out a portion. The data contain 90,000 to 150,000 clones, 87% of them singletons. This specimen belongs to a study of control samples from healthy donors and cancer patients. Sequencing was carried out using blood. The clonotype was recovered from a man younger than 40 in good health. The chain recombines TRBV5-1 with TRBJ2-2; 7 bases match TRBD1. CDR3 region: CASSLTGEGTGELFF. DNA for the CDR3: TGCGCCAGCAGCTTGACAGGGGAAGGCACCGGGGAGCTGTTTTTT.